This T cell receptor beta chain was identified during a study of chemoradiotherapy in HPV16-positive cancers. This table comes from immunoSEQ multiplex PCR, and its TCRdb copy is limited to in-frame clones, with some not included. This table holds roughly 25,000 clones, roughly 87% found once. As to this clone: Its antigen is unidentified.

The CDR3 has 15 amino acids. V lost 4 bases and J lost 5; bases outside the gene matches: 7. Looked up from germline, CDR1 is LNHDA and CDR2 is SQIVND (reference sequence). Study-level points and caveats: For HPV16-positive patients, expanding HPV-responsive T cells associated with longer recurrence-free survival. During treatment, candidate HPV-specific clones and E7-related motifs expanded in tumor.

The sample consisted of blood, taken from a patient who underwent chemoradiotherapy. The rearrangement joins TRBV19 to TRBJ1-4; 7 bases align to TRBD1. This TCR was recovered from a human donor with HPV-associated anogenital cancer. The CDR3 DNA follows: TGTGCCAGTAGTAAAGGGGGCGCGCTCAATGAAAAACTGTTTTTT. Translating it yields CASSKGGALNEKLFF.